Following are 14 T cell receptor beta chains from one sample sequenced in a study of T cells after posttransplantation cyclophosphamide. Treatment was busulfan-fludarabine conditioning, a marrow graft, and cyclophosphamide on days +3 and +4. Sequencing used immunoSEQ multiplex PCR; TCRdb keeps in-frame clones, though not all of them. Listed for the sample are approximately 12,000 clones, none seen a single time. The sample consisted of PBMCs, taken after allogeneic stem cell transplant with posttransplant cyclophosphamide. The receptors come from a female patient aged 40 to 50 who received an allogeneic stem cell transplant from a related donor, was CMV-positive, and had acute GVHD only. Some T cells here may be from the graft donor.

This clone was recorded at least ten times. V and J are TRBV5-1 and TRBJ2-1, with D perhaps matching TRBD2 (6 bases). This CDR3 spans 16 amino acids. Germline V CDR1 and CDR2: SGHRS, YFSETQ. Trimming pared 4 bases from V and 1 base from J, leaving 15 bases between. The CDR3 DNA is TGCGCCAGCAGCCTATACGGGGGACTGTCCTACAATGAGCAGTTCTTC. Translation: CASSLYGGLSYNEQFF.

Ten or more counts support this clone. DNA for the CDR3: TGCGCCAGCAGCCCGCAGGGTGGCACTGAAGCTTTCTTT. This gives the protein CASSPQGGTEAFF. This chain links TRBV5-1 with TRBJ1-1, with D maybe TRBD1 (5 bases). In germline, CDR1 is SGHRS, CDR2 YFSETQ. Deletions cut 4 bases from V and 4 bases from J, with 11 bases between. The CDR3 runs to 13 residues.

This clone was recorded a few times. The chain employs TRBV27 and TRBJ2-5; D call uncertain. The V gene's germline CDR1 is MNHEY and CDR2 SMNVEV (reference sequence). The CDR3 runs to 13 residues. The V and J ends lost 8 bases and 2 bases respectively, with 12 bases between them. The CDR3 DNA reads as TGTGCCAGCCGGAGATCCGCACAAGAGACCCAGTACTTC. This codes for CASRRSAQETQYF.

This clone occurred many times. This sequence joins TRBV6-6 and TRBJ1-4; D possibly corresponds to TRBD1 (5 bases). This CDR3 has 14 amino acids. The ends were cut back, 8 bases at V and 3 bases at J, with 13 bases in the middle. CDR1 and CDR2 from the germline V gene are MNHNY and SVGAGI (reference sequence). Written as DNA, the CDR3 is TGTGCCAGCCTGCGTGGGGCAGCTAATGAAAAACTGTTTTTT. This encodes CASLRGAANEKLFF.

In its sample, this clone was seen many times. J is TRBJ2-3 and V is TRBV7-2, with TRBD2 identical over 11 bases. The junction had 13 bases not matched to a gene; V was cut back by 9 bases and J by 2 bases. Germline CDR1 SGHTA, CDR2 FQGNSA. The CDR3 contains 17 residues. This chain's CDR3 is CASEMRRLAGTTDTQYF. In DNA, the CDR3 is TGTGCCAGTGAAATGAGACGACTAGCGGGGACCACAGATACGCAGTATTTT.

This clone was counted at least ten times. The chain couples TRBV2 to TRBJ2-7; D perhaps matches TRBD1 (5 bases). The CDR3 has 14 residues. Trimming stripped 8 bases from V and 4 bases from J, with 18 bases between. Per germline, CDR1 SNHLY and CDR2 FYNNEI. The CDR3 coding sequence is TGTGCCAGCCAGATTCCAGGGCCCCTATACGAGCAGTACGTC. Translation: CASQIPGPLYEQYV.

This clone was counted many times. The CDR3 region has the DNA TGTGCCACCAGCAGGGGAGGAGTCAATCAGCCCCAGCATTTT. It is translated as CATSRGGVNQPQHF. This rearrangement joins TRBV15 to TRBJ1-5; D is undetermined. Trimming pared 3 bases from V and 3 bases from J, leaving 9 bases between. CDR1 and CDR2 (germline): LNHNV, YYDKDF (reference sequence). CDR3 length: 14 residues.

CDR3 coding DNA: TGCGCCAGCAGTGAGAATTCCCCCGGGACAGGGGGGGAGACCCAGTACTTC. This codes for CASSENSPGTGGETQYF. The chain recombines TRBV10-1 with TRBJ2-5; 11 bases match TRBD1. CDR3 length equals 17 residues. Germline CDR1 reads WNHNN; CDR2 reads SYGVQD (reference sequence). J was trimmed by 5 bases and V by 2 bases; bases with no gene match: 10.

This clone was counted ten times or more. This chain uses TRBV6-5 with TRBJ2-1; TRBD2 might be the D (5 bases). Per the germline V gene, CDR1 is MNHEY and CDR2 is SVGAGI. The V end was cut by 6 bases, the J end by 7 bases, with 13 bases between. The CDR3 is 13 amino acids. CDR3 nucleotide sequence: TGTGCCAGCAGCCGCGGCTCGGGGAATGAGCAGTTCTTC. Its translation: CASSRGSGNEQFF.

This clone was recorded at least ten times. The J gene is TRBJ2-3, the V gene TRBV19; 15 bases align to TRBD2. Germline CDR1 is LNHDA and CDR2 is SQIVND (reference sequence). Germline trimming cut 8 bases from V and 0 bases from J; bases unmatched to any gene: 0. The CDR3 runs 15 residues. CDR3 DNA sequence: TGTGCCAGTGGGACTAGCGGGGGGAGCACAGATACGCAGTATTTT. Translation: CASGTSGGSTDTQYF.

This clone was recorded many times. The chain employs TRBV5-8 and TRBJ1-5; D possibly corresponds to TRBD1 (6 bases). The V and J ends lost 4 bases and 2 bases respectively, with 10 bases between them. The CDR3 contains 14 residues. Germline CDR1 is SGHTS and CDR2 is YDEGEE. Here the CDR3 DNA reads TGTGCCAGCAGCCTGCGGACAGGCAATCAGCCCCAGCATTTT. Protein product: CASSLRTGNQPQHF.

This clone was picked up many times. The chain links TRBV2 to TRBJ1-2, with 9 bases matching TRBD1. Germline V gene lookup returns CDR1 SNHLY and CDR2 FYNNEI. V lost 6 bases, J lost 6 bases, and 2 bases stayed unmatched. This CDR3 has 12 residues. CDR3 sequence reads: CASSGTGNGYTF. In nucleotides, the CDR3 is TGTGCCAGCAGCGGGACAGGGAATGGCTACACCTTC.

This clone came up many times. The V gene is TRBV6-6, the J gene TRBJ2-7, with D possibly matching TRBD1 (6 bases). Trimming took off 5 bases at V and 0 bases at J, with 11 bases between the two ends. The CDR3 covers 14 residues. Germline V CDR1 and CDR2: MNHNY, SVGAGI (reference sequence). CDR3 sequence reads: CASSLTGSSYEQYV. DNA for the CDR3: TGTGCCAGCAGTCTTACAGGGAGCTCCTACGAGCAGTACGTC.

This clone was detected many times. The chain uses TRBV7-9 and TRBJ1-1, with D unresolved. CDR3 length: 13 residues. V was trimmed by 3 bases and J by 0 bases, leaving 5 bases between them. The V gene's germline CDR1 is SEHNR and CDR2 FQNEAQ (reference sequence). CDR3 sequence reads: CASSFLMNTEAFF. As DNA, the CDR3 is TGTGCCAGCAGCTTCCTAATGAACACTGAAGCTTTCTTT.